The 18 T cell receptor beta chains below come from one sample, sequenced in a study of CD8 T cells in ankylosing spondylitis. In TCRdb, the 5' RACE reads were re-called with MiXCR into one record per CDR3 protein. This table has around 150,000 distinct CDR3 sequences, under 45% appearing once. Sequencing was done on a sample of synovial fluid, either unsorted or a sorted T cell fraction (not recorded which). The receptors derive from a male donor with ankylosing spondylitis.

The chain combines TRBV3-1 with TRBJ1-2; TRBD1 is a possible D gene (6 bases). V shed 3 bases and J shed 2 bases, with 16 bases lying between them. Germline loops: CDR1 LGHDT, CDR2 YNNKEL (reference sequence). This CDR3 has 16 amino acids. The CDR3 nucleotides are TGTGCCAGCAGCCAGAGACGCCGGGACAAGAACTATGGCTACACCTTC. It encodes CASSQRRRDKNYGYTF.

The V gene is TRBV9, the J gene TRBJ2-1, with no clear D. The CDR3 runs 15 residues. CDR1 is SGDLS, CDR2 YYNGEE, per germline. V dropped 0 bases and J dropped 2 bases, with 9 bases sitting between them. CDR3 DNA: TGTGCCAGCAGCGTAGAACCAGAAACCTACAATGAGCAGTTCTTC. Its protein product is CASSVEPETYNEQFF.

This clonotype was detected only once. The genes are TRBV5-5 and TRBJ2-3; 7 positions match TRBD1. The J segment lost 0 bases and the V segment lost 0 bases, leaving 10 bases of the junction unmatched. Germline V gene sequence: CDR1 SGHKS, CDR2 YYEKEE (reference sequence). This CDR3 has 18 residues. CDR3 DNA sequence: TGTGCCAGCAGCTTGGCCAGAGGGGGCAGGTCTAGCACAGATACGCAGTATTTT. Its protein product is CASSLARGGRSSTDTQYF.

This clonotype was detected only a few times. The rearrangement uses TRBV4-3 and TRBJ2-6; D is possibly TRBD1 (5 bases). V was pared by 0 bases and J by 4 bases, with 10 bases between. This CDR3 region has 16 residues. Per germline, CDR1 LGHNA and CDR2 YSLEER. CDR3 residues: CASSQEEWTGANVLTF. The CDR3 DNA sequence: TGCGCCAGCAGCCAAGAGGAGTGGACAGGGGCCAACGTCCTGACTTTC.

The chain is built from TRBV28 and TRBJ2-6; 7 bases are shared with TRBD2. Unmatched junction bases numbered 7, after V lost 6 bases and J lost 2 bases. This CDR3 contains 16 residues. Germline CDR1 MDHEN, CDR2 SYDVKM. The CDR3 loop is CASRGRVRAGANVLTF. For the CDR3, the DNA is TGTGCCAGCAGAGGGAGGGTCCGCGCTGGGGCCAACGTCCTGACTTTC.

V and J are TRBV13 and TRBJ2-7; D is uncertain. The V gene's germline CDR1 is PRHDT and CDR2 FYEKMQ (reference sequence). The CDR3 runs to 14 residues. V dropped 4 bases and J dropped 3 bases, with 13 bases sitting between them. CDR3 in DNA: TGTGCCAGCAGCTCCCACCCGTCGGGCTACGAGCAGTACTTC. This codes for CASSSHPSGYEQYF.

The rearrangement uses TRBV27 and TRBJ1-2, with D perhaps TRBD1 (6 bases). The CDR3 covers 16 residues. Germline CDR1 and CDR2: MNHEY and SMNVEV (reference sequence). Trimming left V 5 bases short and J 1 base short, with 17 bases between. The CDR3 sequence: CASSLIGRDINYGYTF. The CDR3 bases are TGTGCCAGCAGTCTCATCGGGCGGGACATTAACTATGGCTACACCTTC.

The table lists this clonotype with a few counts. The J gene is TRBJ2-3, the V gene TRBV12-3 or TRBV12-4, with no clear D. CDR3 length equals 15 residues. With 3 bases removed from V and 2 bases from J, the gap between germline ends came to 12 bases. This CDR3 is CASSFPDHYTDTQYF. CDR3 nucleotide sequence: TGTGCCAGCAGTTTCCCAGACCACTACACAGATACGCAGTATTTT.

V is TRBV3-1 and J is TRBJ1-2; D remains unclear. From germline, CDR1 is LGHDT and CDR2 YNNKEL (reference sequence). CDR3 length: 14 amino acids. The V end lost 0 bases, the J end lost 1 base, and 6 bases lay between the germline ends. The CDR3 loop is CASSQEGGNYGYTF. CDR3 DNA: TGTGCCAGCAGCCAAGAGGGCGGTAACTATGGCTACACCTTC.

The J gene is TRBJ1-1, the V gene TRBV18; weak D call: TRBD1 (6 bases). This CDR3 spans 17 amino acids. CDR1 and CDR2 from the germline V gene are KGHSH and LQKENI. Trimming cost V 2 bases and J 3 bases, with 19 bases left between them. The CDR3 DNA is TGTGCCAGCTCACCATTAACCGTACAGGGCCCTGACACTGAAGCTTTCTTT. As protein: CASSPLTVQGPDTEAFF. The variable domain in full, with the rest retrieved from reference TRBV18 and TRBJ1-1, is NAGVMQNPRHLVRRRGQEARLRCSPMKGHSHVYWYRQLPEEGLKFMVYLQKENIIDESGMPKERFSAEFPKEGPSILRIQQVVRGDSAAYFCASSPLTVQGPDTEAFFGQGTRLTVV.

The V call is TRBV29-1, the J call TRBJ1-2; D is undetermined. Trimming stripped 5 bases from V and 2 bases from J, with 12 bases between. The CDR3 length is 13 residues. Looked up from germline, CDR1 is SQVTM and CDR2 is ANQGSEA. The CDR3 reads CSVSIEPNYGYTF. CDR3 coding DNA: TGCAGCGTTTCTATAGAACCCAACTATGGCTACACCTTC.

This clonotype was detected only once. The gene calls are TRBV12-3 or TRBV12-4 and TRBJ2-5, with a tentative D call TRBD2 (6 bases). The CDR3 spans 14 residues. Trimming stripped 3 bases from V and 5 bases from J, with 13 bases between. Written as DNA, the CDR3 is TGTGCCAGCAGTTTTTGGGGGGAATTGGAGACCCAGTACTTC. Its protein product is CASSFWGELETQYF.

Only one count was recorded for this clonotype. The rearrangement joins TRBV6-2 or TRBV6-3 to TRBJ2-1; 9 bases fit TRBD1. This CDR3 contains 14 residues. J was trimmed by 6 bases and V by 3 bases; bases with no gene match: 3. CDR1 is MNHEY and CDR2 is SVGEGT in the germline V gene. CDR3 region: CASSYRDRVNEQFF. The DNA for the CDR3 is TGTGCCAGCAGTTATAGGGACAGGGTCAATGAGCAGTTCTTC.

A few counts support this clonotype. The chain recombines TRBV7-8 with TRBJ2-1, with a tentative D call TRBD1 (5 bases). CDR1 is SGHVS, CDR2 FQNEAQ, per germline. The length of the CDR3 is 15 residues. V shed 3 bases and J shed 0 bases, with 9 bases lying between them. The CDR3 is CASSFRQSSYNEQFF. The CDR3, as DNA: TGTGCCAGCAGCTTCAGACAGAGCTCCTACAATGAGCAGTTCTTC.

CDR3 sequence: CASSQQNRKQFF. The DNA for the CDR3 is TGCGCCAGCAGCCAGCAAAACCGCAAGCAGTTCTTC. V is TRBV5-1 and J is TRBJ2-1, with D uncertain. The V and J ends lost 4 bases and 11 bases respectively, with 13 bases between them. The germline V gene encodes CDR1 SGHRS and CDR2 YFSETQ. The CDR3 totals 12 residues.

The chain combines TRBV12-3 or TRBV12-4 with TRBJ2-2; 11 bases are shared with TRBD2. V trimming: 10 bases; J trimming: 3 bases; junction bases outside the gene matches: 10. The CDR3 extends over 16 amino acids. The CDR3 region has the DNA TGTGCCATCCAGATAGCGGGAGGGCCAGACACCGGGGAGCTGTTTTTT. Translated, it gives CAIQIAGGPDTGELFF.

The J gene is TRBJ2-2, the V gene TRBV5-1; the match to TRBD2 covers 7 bases. Germline CDR1 reads SGHRS; CDR2 reads YFSETQ. The length of the CDR3 is 17 residues. With V trimmed by 7 bases and J by 1 base, 13 bases remained unmatched. The CDR3 here is CASYPTLAEMNTGELFF. The CDR3 bases are TGCGCCAGCTACCCAACCCTAGCGGAAATGAACACCGGGGAGCTGTTTTTT.

CDR3: CASSLLSLDTDTQYF. The CDR3 DNA follows: TGCGCCAGCAGCTTGTTGAGTCTAGACACAGATACGCAGTATTTT. The chain combines TRBV5-1 with TRBJ2-3; D gene unclear. Germline values: CDR1 SGHRS, CDR2 YFSETQ. The CDR3 consists of 15 residues. V gave up 1 base and J gave up 2 bases, with 11 bases separating them.